This TCR beta chain originates from a study of blood T cell repertoires in COVID-19. At the level of the study: In each case, the material was cDNA or gDNA derived from T cells, B-cell-depleted T cells, or PBMCs.

Trimming pared 6 bases from V and 4 bases from J, leaving 10 bases between. Germline V gene lookup returns CDR1 SGHAT and CDR2 FQNNGV. The CDR3 has 13 residues. This clone was counted a single time. In the source study's methods: Reference gene primer amplification in the assay estimated nucleated cell counts. Sequenced by immunoSEQ multiplex PCR; TCRdb stores in-frame clones only, minus some. V, J and clone size reflect that table, while D and trimming were determined from the DNA. The sample contains around 200,000 clones, approximately 83% of which appear only once. Sequenced: peripheral blood. This chain uses TRBV11-2 with TRBJ2-1; possible D gene TRBD1, 6 bases. The receptor was isolated from a woman aged 25 to 39 with COVID-19, enrolled during active disease. The CDR3 DNA follows: TGTGCCAGCAGTGACCAGGGGTACAATGAGCAGTTCTTC. This translates into CASSDQGYNEQFF.